This entry is about one TCR beta chain. Its antigen is unidentified. The study ran its PCR with 60 Vbeta and 13 Jbeta primers. The table came from immunoSEQ multiplex PCR; TCRdb's copy has only in-frame clones and leaves some out. The sample lists 150,000 to 200,000 clones; around three quarters were seen once. The source of the sample is a study of cytomegalovirus exposure and HLA in healthy donors. For the study at large: Most genotyped donors, around 86% of more than 300, had Caucasian-associated genetic ancestry.

V trimming: 3 bases; J trimming: 4 bases; junction bases outside the gene matches: 4. Germline V lookup: CDR1 LNHDA, CDR2 SQIVND (reference sequence). CDR3 length: 15 amino acids. Study-wide results and caveats: Later, an analysis found that common viral pathogens appeared to be linked with several of the most significant clusters.

This sequence originates from a woman aged 40 to 50 in good health and CMV-seronegative. The sequenced sample consisted of PBMCs. The rearrangement joins TRBV19 to TRBJ2-2; 8 bases match TRBD2. CDR3 bases: TGTGCCAGTAGTATGGGACTAGGTGGCACCGGGGAGCTGTTTTTT. Protein sequence: CASSMGLGGTGELFF.